This entry concerns a single T cell receptor (beta chain). Its target is unknown. The data were taken from a study of CD8 T cells in ankylosing spondylitis. Quantitative 5'-RACE with molecular barcodes produced the TCR beta libraries. From the 5' RACE reads, TCRdb called clonotypes with MiXCR, one entry per CDR3 protein. The data hold over 600,000 distinct CDR3 sequences, with roughly 20% observed a single time. Points from the study as a whole: Reportedly, significant enrichment of disease-linked clones occurred in matched ankylosing spondylitis synovial fluid. Seemingly characteristic of ankylosing spondylitis blood was a TCR beta motif consisting of 7 or 8 highly homologous variants. Disease-linked clones had a CD8+ phenotype and relatively low frequency in peripheral blood. Earlier studies detected some motif variants in reactive arthritis synovial fluid and blood.

Per the germline V gene, CDR1 is MNHEY and CDR2 is SMNVEV (reference sequence). The V gene lost 3 bases and the J gene lost 10 bases, with 13 bases spanning the gap. This CDR3 contains 13 residues. Sequenced sample: blood, either unsorted or a sorted T cell fraction (not recorded which). This receptor was taken from a male donor with ankylosing spondylitis. V and J are TRBV27 and TRBJ2-1; D unresolved. CDR3 sequence (DNA): TGTGCCAGCAGTTTCGGCCTTGGTCGCGAGCAGTTCTTC. Residues: CASSFGLGREQFF.